A few counts support the clone carrying this TCR beta chain. The data are from a study of blood T cell repertoires in COVID-19. Study-level information: From the United States, Italy and Spain came samples of acute and convalescent COVID-19.

Germline CDR1 reads MDHEN; CDR2 reads SYDVKM. CDR3 length: 18 amino acids. The trim removed 1 base at V and 2 bases at J, leaving 8 bases unmatched. Original processing notes: How many nucleated cells were present was estimated from reference gene primer amplification. TCRdb keeps only in-frame clones here, not all; method: immunoSEQ multiplex PCR. For V, J and clone size, that table is used; D and trimming come from the DNA. The sample shows roughly 200,000 clones, over 75% of them seen only once. This sequence was found in a man aged 45 to 65 who had recovered from COVID-19. Specimen: peripheral blood. The chain employs TRBV28 and TRBJ2-5, with 12 bases identical to TRBD2. CDR3 sequence reads: CASSLLLAGGPDQETQYF. As DNA, the CDR3 is TGTGCCAGCAGTTTATTGCTAGCGGGAGGGCCGGATCAAGAGACCCAGTACTTC.